This entry lists 12 T cell receptor beta chains sequenced from one sample in a study of identical twins. Each CDR3 protein is one row after TCRdb ran MiXCR on the 5' RACE reads. The sample lists approximately 1.8 million distinct CDR3 sequences; less than 40% were seen once. The sample comprised cord blood. All receptors derive from a newborn girl in good health.

V usage is TRBV6-5 and J usage is TRBJ2-5; TRBD2 aligns across 14 bases. V was pared by 5 bases and J by 0 bases, with 8 bases of the junction left unmatched. Germline V lookup: CDR1 MNHEY, CDR2 SVGAGI. The CDR3 is 18 residues long. CDR3 bases: TGTGCCAGCAGTCACGGACTAGCGGGAGGTTTTTACCAAGAGACCCAGTACTTC. This translates into CASSHGLAGGFYQETQYF.

The chain has TRBV20-1 and TRBJ2-7, with TRBD1 identical over 10 bases. The J segment lost 2 bases and the V segment lost 3 bases, leaving 4 bases of the junction unmatched. The CDR3 totals 14 residues. The germline gives CDR1 DFQATT, CDR2 SNEGSKA (reference sequence). CDR3 protein: CSASFGTGAYEQYF. DNA of the CDR3: TGCAGTGCTAGCTTCGGGACAGGGGCCTACGAGCAGTACTTC.

This clonotype came up a few times. V usage is TRBV28 and J usage is TRBJ2-7; possible D gene TRBD2, 5 bases. In germline, CDR1 is MDHEN, CDR2 SYDVKM. The CDR3 loop spans 13 amino acids. V was clipped by 4 bases and J by 6 bases, with 13 bases between them. CDR3 DNA: TGTGCCAGCAGTTATACGCGGGCCCTCGAGCAGTACTTC. This codes for CASSYTRALEQYF. Complete variable domain (other parts from reference TRBV28 and TRBJ2-7): DVKVTQSSRYLVKRTGEKVFLECVQDMDHENMFWYRQDPGLGLRLIYFSYDVKMKEKGDIPEGYSVSREKKERFSLILESASTNQTSMYLCASSYTRALEQYFGPGTRLTVT.

This clonotype has more than one count but fewer than ten. CDR3 nucleotides: TGCAGTGCTAGGCGGGTCCACGAGCAGTACTTC. Protein sequence: CSARRVHEQYF. The chain links TRBV20-1 to TRBJ2-7, with D possibly TRBD2 on 5 matching bases. Germline lookup yields CDR1 DFQATT and CDR2 SNEGSKA (reference sequence). Trimming stripped 3 bases from V and 5 bases from J, with 8 bases between. CDR3 length: 11 amino acids.

This clonotype was counted a single time. CDR3 sequence: CANRPRLAGEDEQFF. CDR3 nucleotides: TGTGCCAACAGGCCCAGACTAGCGGGAGAGGATGAGCAGTTCTTC. The V call is TRBV28, the J call TRBJ2-1; 12 nucleotides agree with TRBD2. CDR1 MDHEN and CDR2 SYDVKM come from the germline V gene. Unmatched junction bases numbered 12, after V lost 10 bases and J lost 8 bases. This CDR3 spans 15 amino acids.

Of note for this clonotype: The junction departs from germline at one end; a sequencing error may be responsible. V gene TRBV11-2 combines with J gene TRBJ2-3; weak D call: TRBD2 (6 bases). Germline lookup yields CDR1 SGHAT and CDR2 FQNNGV. The CDR3 is made up of 15 amino acids. Here the CDR3 reads CASSLGGVSTHTQYF. CDR3 DNA sequence: TGTGCCAGCAGCTTAGGCGGGGTTAGCACACATACGCAGTATTTT.

This clonotype was detected many times. The chain uses TRBV9 and TRBJ1-2; 9 nucleotides match TRBD1. V lost 5 bases and J lost 4; bases outside the gene matches: 3. CDR3 length equals 13 residues. Germline CDR1 SGDLS, CDR2 YYNGEE. Here the CDR3 reads CASSVGQGYGYTF. The CDR3 nucleotides read TGTGCCAGCAGTGTGGGACAGGGCTATGGCTACACCTTC.

In its sample, this clonotype was seen many times. The V call is TRBV6-1, the J call TRBJ2-7; D uncertain. V gave up 0 bases and J gave up 2 bases, with 2 bases separating them. CDR3 length equals 12 residues. The germline V gene has CDR1 MNHNS and CDR2 SASEGT. The CDR3 region is CASSEAPYEQYF. CDR3 nucleotide sequence: TGTGCCAGCAGTGAAGCCCCCTACGAGCAGTACTTC.

V and J are TRBV9 and TRBJ2-3, with D perhaps being TRBD1 or TRBD2 (6 bases each). The CDR3 spans 17 residues. From germline, CDR1 is SGDLS and CDR2 YYNGEE. V lost 0 bases and J 1 base, leaving 15 bases between the germline ends. The CDR3 DNA reads as TGTGCCAGCAGCGTAGGTCGGGGGCGGGCCCGCACAGATACGCAGTATTTT. It translates to CASSVGRGRARTDTQYF.

This rearrangement joins TRBV6-5 to TRBJ2-2; 9 positions match TRBD1. CDR1 MNHEY and CDR2 SVGAGI come from the germline V gene. The CDR3 runs to 15 residues. The J segment lost 3 bases and the V segment lost 8 bases, leaving 7 bases of the junction unmatched. CDR3 bases: TGTGCCAGCCGCCGACAGGGGGGGGACACCGGGGAGCTGTTTTTT. Translating it yields CASRRQGGDTGELFF.

This clonotype was seen just once. The genes are TRBV21-1 and TRBJ2-7; TRBD1, as called in the table, went unchecked against the DNA. TRBV21-1 is a listed pseudogene. The CDR3 is made up of 16 amino acids. The CDR3 protein is CASSGRGDIFVLEQYF. The CDR3 nucleotides read TGTGCCAGCAGCGGAAGGGGAGACATATTTGTTCTCGAGCAGTACTTC.

J is TRBJ2-3 and V is TRBV20-1, with TRBD2 matching 8 bases. Germline trimming cut 3 bases from V and 3 bases from J; bases unmatched to any gene: 5. Germline-derived CDR1 and CDR2 are DFQATT and SNEGSKA (reference sequence). CDR3 length: 14 residues. The CDR3 protein is CSASPSGPTDTQYF. In DNA form, the CDR3 reads TGCAGTGCTAGCCCTAGCGGGCCAACAGATACGCAGTATTTT.